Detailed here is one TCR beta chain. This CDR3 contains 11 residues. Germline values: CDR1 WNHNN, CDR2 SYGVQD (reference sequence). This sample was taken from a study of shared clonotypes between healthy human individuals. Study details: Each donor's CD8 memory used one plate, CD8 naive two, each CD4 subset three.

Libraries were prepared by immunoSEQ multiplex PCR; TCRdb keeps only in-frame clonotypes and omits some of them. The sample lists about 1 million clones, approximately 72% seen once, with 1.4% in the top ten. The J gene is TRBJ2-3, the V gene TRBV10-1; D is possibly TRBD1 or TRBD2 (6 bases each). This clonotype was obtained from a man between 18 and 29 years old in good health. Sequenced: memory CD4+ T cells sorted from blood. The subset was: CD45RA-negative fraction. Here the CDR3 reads CIGGRTDTQYF. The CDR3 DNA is TGCATCGGGGGCCGCACAGATACGCAGTATTTT.